This TCR beta chain is from a study of T cell responses to AZD1222 COVID-19 vaccine. As for the study in general: Second-dose recipients at about 4 or about 12 weeks were treated as one pooled group. Whole-study results and caveats: Seropositivity was recorded at baseline in only a handful of AZD1222 recipients.

Produced via immunoSEQ multiplex PCR; TCRdb's table is partial and in-frame only. The sample includes some 100,000 clones, about 88% of them seen just once. As concerns this clone: Its antigen is unknown.

The CDR3 is 11 amino acids. Trimming cost V 4 bases and J 2 bases, with 3 bases left between them. Germline V CDR1 and CDR2: MNHEY, SVGEGT. This sequence originates from an adult in good health. The sample here was peripheral blood, taken on day 0 of AZD1222 vaccination. This rearrangement joins TRBV6-2 or TRBV6-3 to TRBJ2-7; D call uncertain. For the CDR3, the DNA is TGTGCCAGCAGTTCCCCCTACGAGCAGTACTTC. Amino acids: CASSSPYEQYF.